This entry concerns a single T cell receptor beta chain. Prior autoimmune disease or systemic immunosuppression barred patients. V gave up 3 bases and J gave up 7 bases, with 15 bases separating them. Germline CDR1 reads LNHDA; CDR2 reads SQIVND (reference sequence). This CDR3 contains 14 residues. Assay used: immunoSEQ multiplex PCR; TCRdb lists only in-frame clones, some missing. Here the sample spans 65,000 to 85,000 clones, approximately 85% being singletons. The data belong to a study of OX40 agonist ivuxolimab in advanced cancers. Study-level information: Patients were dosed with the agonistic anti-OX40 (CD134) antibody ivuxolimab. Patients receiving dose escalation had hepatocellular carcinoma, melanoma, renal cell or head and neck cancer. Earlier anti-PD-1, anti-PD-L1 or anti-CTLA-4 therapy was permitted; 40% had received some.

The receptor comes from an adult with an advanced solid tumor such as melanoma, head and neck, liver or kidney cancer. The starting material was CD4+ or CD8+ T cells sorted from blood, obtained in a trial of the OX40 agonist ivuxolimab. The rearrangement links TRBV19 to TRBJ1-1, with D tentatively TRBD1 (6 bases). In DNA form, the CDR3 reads TGTGCCAGTAGTATGAGTAGGGGGATCGGTGAAGCTTTCTTT. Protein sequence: CASSMSRGIGEAFF.